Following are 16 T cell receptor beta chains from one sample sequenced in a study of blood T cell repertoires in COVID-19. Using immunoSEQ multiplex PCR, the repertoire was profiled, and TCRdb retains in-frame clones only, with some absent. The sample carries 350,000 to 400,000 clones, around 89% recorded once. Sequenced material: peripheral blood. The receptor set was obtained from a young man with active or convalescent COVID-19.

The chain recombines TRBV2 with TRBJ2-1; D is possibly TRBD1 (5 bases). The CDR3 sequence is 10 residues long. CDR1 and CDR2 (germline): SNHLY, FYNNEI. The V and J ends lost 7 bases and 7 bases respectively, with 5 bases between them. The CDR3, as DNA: TGTGCCAGCACAGGGAATGAGCAGTTCTTC. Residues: CASTGNEQFF.

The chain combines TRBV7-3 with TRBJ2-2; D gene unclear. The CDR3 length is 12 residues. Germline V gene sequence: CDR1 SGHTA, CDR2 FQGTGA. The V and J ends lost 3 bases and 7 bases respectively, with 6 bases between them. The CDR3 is CASSLSHGELFF. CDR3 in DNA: TGTGCCAGCAGCTTGAGCCACGGGGAGCTGTTTTTT.

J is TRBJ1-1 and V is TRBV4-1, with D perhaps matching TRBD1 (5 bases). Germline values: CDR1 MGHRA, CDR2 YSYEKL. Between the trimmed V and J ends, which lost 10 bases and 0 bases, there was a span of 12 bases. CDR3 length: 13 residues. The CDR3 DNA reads TGCGCCACCGGGGGGTTGATGAACACTGAAGCTTTCTTT. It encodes CATGGLMNTEAFF.

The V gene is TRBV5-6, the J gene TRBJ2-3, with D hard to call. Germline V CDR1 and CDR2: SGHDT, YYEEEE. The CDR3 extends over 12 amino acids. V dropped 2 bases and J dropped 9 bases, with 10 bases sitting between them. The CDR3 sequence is CASSFTVRTQYF. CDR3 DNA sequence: TGTGCCAGCAGCTTCACGGTGCGCACGCAGTATTTT.

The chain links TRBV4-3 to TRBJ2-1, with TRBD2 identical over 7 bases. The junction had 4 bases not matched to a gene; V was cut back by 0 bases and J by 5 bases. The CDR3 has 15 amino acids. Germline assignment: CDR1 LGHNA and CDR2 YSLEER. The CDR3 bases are TGCGCCAGCAGCCAAGAGGGCGGGAGACACAATGAGCAGTTCTTC. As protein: CASSQEGGRHNEQFF.

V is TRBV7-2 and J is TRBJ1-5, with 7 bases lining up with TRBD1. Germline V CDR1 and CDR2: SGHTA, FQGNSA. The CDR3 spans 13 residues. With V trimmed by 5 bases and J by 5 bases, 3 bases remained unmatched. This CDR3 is CASSHRGDQPQHF. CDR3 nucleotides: TGTGCCAGCAGCCACAGGGGAGATCAGCCCCAGCATTTT. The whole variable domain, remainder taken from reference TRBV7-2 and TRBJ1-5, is GAGVSQSPSNKVTEKGKDVELRCDPISGHTALYWYRQSLGQGLEFLIYFQGNSAPDKSGLPSDRFSAERTGGSVSTLTIQRTQQEDSAVYLCASSHRGDQPQHFGDGTRLSIL.

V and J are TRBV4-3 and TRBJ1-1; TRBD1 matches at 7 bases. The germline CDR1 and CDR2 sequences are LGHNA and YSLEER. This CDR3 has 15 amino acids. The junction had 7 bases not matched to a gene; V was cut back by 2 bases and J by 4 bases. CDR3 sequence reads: CASSQNPGQFTEAFF. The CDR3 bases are TGCGCCAGCAGCCAAAATCCGGGACAGTTCACTGAAGCTTTCTTT.

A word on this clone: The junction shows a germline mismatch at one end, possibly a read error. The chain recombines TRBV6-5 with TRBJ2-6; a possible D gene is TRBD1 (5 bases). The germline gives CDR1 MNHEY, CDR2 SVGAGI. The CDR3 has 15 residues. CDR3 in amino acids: CASSYSSSGANVLTF. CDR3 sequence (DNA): TGTGCCAGCAGTTATAGCAGCTCTGGGGCCAACGTGCTGACTTTC.

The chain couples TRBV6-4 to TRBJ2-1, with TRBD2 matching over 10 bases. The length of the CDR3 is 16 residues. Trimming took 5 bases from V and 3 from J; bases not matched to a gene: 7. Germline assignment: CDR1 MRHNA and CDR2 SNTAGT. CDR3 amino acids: CASSPIPSGGYNEQFF. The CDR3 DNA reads TGTGCCAGCAGTCCCATCCCTAGCGGGGGCTACAATGAGCAGTTCTTC.

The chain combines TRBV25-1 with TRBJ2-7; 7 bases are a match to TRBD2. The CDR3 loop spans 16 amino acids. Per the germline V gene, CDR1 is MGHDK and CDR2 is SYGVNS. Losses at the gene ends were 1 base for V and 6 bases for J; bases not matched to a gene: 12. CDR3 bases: TGTGCCAGCAGTGAATGGGGGGACTACACTGGAGCCGAGCAGTACTTC. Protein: CASSEWGDYTGAEQYF.

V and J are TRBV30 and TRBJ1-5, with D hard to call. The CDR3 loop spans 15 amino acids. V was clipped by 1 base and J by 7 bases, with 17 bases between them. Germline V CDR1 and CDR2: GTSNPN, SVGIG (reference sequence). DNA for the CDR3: TGTGCCTGGAGTGCCAGTTTTATTAGGAGCCAGCCCCAGCATTTT. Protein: CAWSASFIRSQPQHF.

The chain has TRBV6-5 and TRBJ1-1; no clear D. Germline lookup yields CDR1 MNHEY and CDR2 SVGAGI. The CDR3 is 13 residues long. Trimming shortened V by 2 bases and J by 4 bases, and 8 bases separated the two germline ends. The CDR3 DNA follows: TGTGCCAGCAGTTACAGGACTGGCACTGAAGCTTTCTTT. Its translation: CASSYRTGTEAFF.

CDR3: CASSLYEQYF. CDR3 nucleotide sequence: TGTGCCAGCAGCCTCTACGAGCAGTACTTC. J is TRBJ2-7 and V is TRBV2; no clear D. The CDR3 covers 10 residues. Germline assignment: CDR1 SNHLY and CDR2 FYNNEI. V was cut by 6 bases and J by 3 bases, with 3 bases left in between.

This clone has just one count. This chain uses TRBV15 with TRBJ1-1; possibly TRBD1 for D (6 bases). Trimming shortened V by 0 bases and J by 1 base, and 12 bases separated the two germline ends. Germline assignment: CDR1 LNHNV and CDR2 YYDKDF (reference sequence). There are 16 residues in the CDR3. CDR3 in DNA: TGTGCCACCAGCAGAGATCAAAGGGGGTGGAACACTGAAGCTTTCTTT. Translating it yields CATSRDQRGWNTEAFF.

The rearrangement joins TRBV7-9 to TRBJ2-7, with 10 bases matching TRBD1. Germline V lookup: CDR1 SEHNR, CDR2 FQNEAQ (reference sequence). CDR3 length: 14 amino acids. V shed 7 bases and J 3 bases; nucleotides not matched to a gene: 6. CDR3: CASNLGQGGYEQYF. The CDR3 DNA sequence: TGTGCCAGCAACCTAGGACAGGGGGGCTACGAGCAGTACTTC.

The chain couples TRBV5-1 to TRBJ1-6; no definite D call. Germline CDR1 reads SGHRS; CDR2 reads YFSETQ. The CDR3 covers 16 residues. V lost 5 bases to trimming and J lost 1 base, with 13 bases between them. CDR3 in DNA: TGCGCCAGCAGTAGCGGCCCTGAATCCTATAATTCACCCCTCCACTTT. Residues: CASSSGPESYNSPLHF. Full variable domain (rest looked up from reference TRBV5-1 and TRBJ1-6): KAGVTQTPRYLIKTRGQQVTLSCSPISGHRSVSWYQQTPGQGLQFLFEYFSETQRNKGNFPGRFSGRQFSNSRSEMNVSTLELGDSALYLCASSSGPESYNSPLHFGNGTRLTVT.